Each of the 10 T cell receptor beta chains below was sequenced from the same sample in a study of blood T cell repertoires in COVID-19 (dated by TCRdb to 2020 to 2022). Library preparation employed the immunoSEQ multiplex PCR assay. TCRdb obtained this table from immuneACCESS and retained in-frame rearrangements with V and J assigned. These tables miss some clones; where compared with another copy, unresolved V genes account for less than half of the shortfall, and the remainder is unexplained. The sample data list some 400,000 clones, and about 90% of these were observed just once. The ten most abundant clones make up 1.7% of the sample. The sequenced sample was PBMCs or T cells enriched from blood (not recorded which). The source is a woman aged 25 to 39 who had recovered from COVID-19.

V is TRBV7-9 and J is TRBJ2-7; 8 bases match TRBD1. CDR1 and CDR2 (germline): SEHNR, FQNEAQ (reference sequence). CDR3 length equals 16 residues. Germline trimming cut 1 base from V and 1 base from J; bases unmatched to any gene: 6. CDR3 sequence (DNA): TGTGCCAGCAGCTTAGGTACCGGGGACAGGTCCTACGAGCAGTACTTC. This encodes CASSLGTGDRSYEQYF.

V is TRBV19 and J is TRBJ2-7; 8 positions match TRBD1. The V gene end was trimmed by 5 bases and the J gene end by 3 bases; junction bases not matched to a gene: 3. CDR3 length: 13 amino acids. Looked up from germline, CDR1 is LNHDA and CDR2 is SQIVND (reference sequence). CDR3 amino acids: CASSATGVYEQYF. The CDR3 nucleotides are TGTGCCAGTAGTGCGACAGGGGTCTACGAGCAGTACTTC.

The rearrangement joins TRBV7-9 to TRBJ2-7; TRBD1 is a possible D gene (5 bases). The CDR3 has 17 residues. Germline CDR1 is SEHNR and CDR2 is FQNEAQ (reference sequence). Trimming took off 5 bases at V and 0 bases at J, with 20 bases between the two ends. Here the CDR3 reads CASSLNPPGKISYEQYF. The CDR3 region has the DNA TGTGCCAGCAGCCTAAACCCCCCAGGGAAAATCTCCTACGAGCAGTACTTC.

The rearrangement uses TRBV9 and TRBJ2-5; 7 nucleotides align to TRBD2. The CDR3 spans 18 residues. J lost 6 bases, V lost 0 bases, and 17 bases had no gene match. In germline, CDR1 is SGDLS, CDR2 YYNGEE. This CDR3 reads CASSVAPGVGGSPQTQYF. CDR3 coding DNA: TGTGCCAGCAGCGTAGCCCCCGGGGTGGGGGGGAGCCCTCAGACCCAGTACTTC.

This chain connects TRBV9 to TRBJ1-2; D gene uncertain. The CDR3 has 14 amino acids. The V end lost 1 base, the J end lost 3 bases, and 10 bases lay between the germline ends. The germline V gene has CDR1 SGDLS and CDR2 YYNGEE. The CDR3, as DNA: TGTGCCAGCAGCGTAAGAGGAACTGACTATGGCTACACCTTC. Translated: CASSVRGTDYGYTF.

This chain uses TRBV5-1 with TRBJ1-1; D remains ambiguous. Germline V gene lookup returns CDR1 SGHRS and CDR2 YFSETQ. This CDR3 comprises 14 residues. V shed 4 bases and J shed 0 bases, with 10 bases lying between them. CDR3 in DNA: TGCGCCAGCAGCCCCGACACCGTGAACACTGAAGCTTTCTTT. It is translated as CASSPDTVNTEAFF.

This clone has just a few counts. V usage is TRBV7-2 and J usage is TRBJ1-5; 8 nucleotides match TRBD1. Germline loops: CDR1 SGHTA, CDR2 FQGNSA. This CDR3 has 15 residues. Germline trimming cut 5 bases from V and 2 bases from J; bases unmatched to any gene: 5. Here the CDR3 reads CASSPGQGGNQPQHF. DNA for the CDR3: TGTGCCAGCAGCCCCGGACAGGGCGGCAATCAGCCCCAGCATTTT.

V is TRBV9 and J is TRBJ1-4; D is ambiguous. Trimming cost V 4 bases and J 0 bases, with 10 bases left between them. The germline CDR1 and CDR2 sequences are SGDLS and YYNGEE. The CDR3 contains 15 residues. The CDR3 region is CASSPDFPTNEKLFF. CDR3 sequence (DNA): TGTGCCAGCAGCCCGGACTTTCCAACTAATGAAAAACTGTTTTTT.

The genes are TRBV7-9 and TRBJ2-7; D perhaps matches TRBD1 (6 bases). V dropped 1 base and J dropped 4 bases, with 17 bases sitting between them. The length of the CDR3 is 16 residues. Per germline, CDR1 SEHNR and CDR2 FQNEAQ (reference sequence). CDR3 in amino acids: CASSLGGLGRGYEQYF. The CDR3 coding sequence is TGTGCCAGCAGCTTAGGAGGTCTGGGCAGGGGATACGAGCAGTACTTC. The complete variable domain, with remaining parts taken from reference TRBV7-9 and TRBJ2-7, reads DTGVSQNPRHKITKRGQNVTFRCDPISEHNRLYWYRQTLGQGPEFLTYFQNEAQLEKSRLLSDRFSAERPKGSFSTLEIQRTEQGDSAMYLCASSLGGLGRGYEQYFGPGTRLTVT.

The chain joins TRBV27 to TRBJ2-6, with 7 nucleotides matching TRBD1. This CDR3 contains 18 residues. Unmatched junction bases numbered 10, after V lost 5 bases and J lost 0 bases. CDR1 MNHEY and CDR2 SMNVEV come from the germline V gene (reference sequence). CDR3 DNA sequence: TGTGCCAGCAGTCCCCACAGGGGCCTTAGCTCTGGGGCCAACGTCCTGACTTTC. Translated: CASSPHRGLSSGANVLTF.